This T cell receptor beta chain was recorded in a study of cytomegalovirus exposure and HLA in healthy donors. General study points: There were some public TCRs occurring in many donors, but most TCR sequences were rare.

PCR was performed using 60 Vbeta and 13 Jbeta primers. The table came from immunoSEQ multiplex PCR; TCRdb's copy has only in-frame clones and leaves some out. The sample has 150,000 to 170,000 clones, about 75% seen once. This CDR3 is built from 16 residues. Germline CDR1 is LNHDA and CDR2 is SQIVND (reference sequence). V trimming: 8 bases; J trimming: 7 bases; junction bases outside the gene matches: 10. Details on this clone: What it recognizes is unknown.

The clonotype originates from a man younger than 35 in good health and CMV-seronegative. The J gene is TRBJ2-1, the V gene TRBV19; 14 positions match TRBD2. Material: PBMCs. The CDR3 is CASVSPGLAGVNEQFF. The CDR3 nucleotides read TGTGCCAGTGTGTCTCCGGGACTAGCGGGGGTAAATGAGCAGTTCTTC.